One TCR beta chain is described in this entry. The source of the sample is a study of blood T cell repertoires in COVID-19. Study information: Spain, Italy and the United States supplied samples that represented acute and convalescent COVID-19. The analysed material was cDNA or gDNA that came from T cells, B-cell-depleted T cells, or PBMCs.

The CDR3 spans 15 residues. J lost 6 bases, V lost 0 bases, and 5 bases had no gene match. Germline V lookup: CDR1 SGHAT, CDR2 FQNNGV. Enrolment of Seattle patients took place during active infection, and they were followed longitudinally. In the original workflow: Nucleated cell counts were estimated from reference gene primer amplification. Assay used: immunoSEQ multiplex PCR; TCRdb lists only in-frame clones, some missing. Clone size and V and J calls were adopted from that table, with D and trimming inferred from the DNA. The sample has 350,000 or so clones; around 90% are singletons. The sample consisted of peripheral blood. The chain joins TRBV11-2 to TRBJ1-1; 9 nucleotides align to TRBD1. The TCR originated in a woman aged 60-70 years with COVID-19, enrolled during active disease. The CDR3 loop is CASSLDWDRAAEAFF. The DNA for the CDR3 is TGTGCCAGCAGCTTAGATTGGGACAGGGCGGCTGAAGCTTTCTTT.